These T cell receptor beta chains were read from a single sample in a study. From the 5' RACE reads, TCRdb called clonotypes with MiXCR, one entry per CDR3 protein. The table has about 41,000 distinct CDR3 sequences, roughly 29% seen once. The material sequenced was memory CD4+ T cells sorted from a lymph node. The source of these receptors is a female donor with breast cancer. The CDR3 runs from the conserved cysteine through the conserved F or W. The order of the fields is V gene, D gene, CDR3 protein. The D gene is left open where the match is weak.

TRBV14	-	CASSQGFGNTIYF
TRBV4-1	-	CAGSQESGLLIEQYF
TRBV6-1	TRBD2	CASTSGFQDIQYF
TRBV5-1	-	CASSLSWDNSYEQYF
TRBV18	-	CASSRDANTGELFF
TRBV7-2	TRBD2	CASSSGRGLAGNEQFF
TRBV7-9	-	CASSLRGAEAFF
TRBV10-3	-	CAISESEVSSYEQYF
TRBV20-1	-	CSVRGSNYNEQFF
TRBV2	TRBD1	CASRRDRLNQPQHF
TRBV7-3	TRBD2	CASRLAGTTTDTQYF
TRBV6-2/TRBV6-3	-	CTSIPDGTNYGYTF
TRBV20-1	-	CSPNGLTSYEQYF
TRBV4-1	-	CASSPLPAGSDTDTQYF
TRBV12-3/TRBV12-4	-	CASSLKGNQPQHF
TRBV12-3/TRBV12-4	-	CASSYRVGNMREQYF
TRBV15	TRBD1	CATSRRGQGALGETQYF
TRBV7-2	TRBD2	CASSLVGTSGRNEQYF
TRBV27	-	CASSFGRNYGYTF
TRBV7-8	-	CASSFRSSYNEQFF
TRBV2	-	CASSERDRNSNQPQHF
TRBV29-1	-	CSVATGGDGYTF
TRBV11-2	-	CASSLGVAYSYEQYF
TRBV15	-	CATSRDRYKTDTQYF
TRBV4-1	-	CASSHAAVQLTGNTGELFF
TRBV7-3	TRBD1	CASSSGQGLGRAGELFF
TRBV7-2	TRBD1	CASSPRTGGIYEQYF
TRBV15	-	CATSSPVASSYNEQFF
TRBV11-2	TRBD1	CASSRDRVVEQFF
TRBV4-2	TRBD2	CASSQLSSGSKYEQYF
TRBV5-1	-	CASSSYDATNEKLFF
TRBV6-2/TRBV6-3	-	CASSYQGQRDLQYF
TRBV20-1	-	CSARWSYEQYF
TRBV24-1	-	CATSPYEGVETQYF
TRBV7-9	TRBD2	CASSSYSLADQKNIQYF
TRBV29-1	TRBD1	CSVEDDDRVSYEQYF
TRBV7-2	-	CASSQQGGTEAFF
TRBV7-8	TRBD1	CASSSRDSLKQPQHF
TRBV5-1	-	CASSVVSGSNTEAFF
TRBV6-2/TRBV6-3	-	CASRVPAVSYNEQFF
TRBV4-1	TRBD2	CASSQEVTAGGGGTQYF
TRBV7-2	-	CASSSGTTTYTGELFF
TRBV27	TRBD1	CASSEGTGFTGELFF
TRBV20-1	TRBD2	CSAMRGGLDTQYF
TRBV29-1	TRBD2	CSVEDPGGSSYEQYF
TRBV20-1	-	CSATPEAFSGNTIYF
TRBV5-1	TRBD1	CASSFAGTGGTDTQYF
TRBV28	-	CASGRGNEQFF
TRBV5-5	-	CASSLIRGAATEAFF
TRBV6-5	TRBD1	CASSARQGDTEAFF
TRBV4-1	-	CASSQGTEAFF
TRBV7-2	TRBD1	CASSFGQVYGYTF